This T cell receptor beta chain was sequenced during a study of blood T cell repertoires in COVID-19. Study background: Italy, Spain and the United States were the sources of the convalescent and acute COVID-19 samples. PBMCs, B-cell-depleted T cells, or T cells were the source of the cDNA or gDNA that made up the material.

J gave up 5 bases and V 5 bases, and 4 bases lay outside the gene matches. The CDR3 contains 14 residues. Germline CDR1 reads MGHDK; CDR2 reads SYGVNS. In the source study's methods: Estimation of nucleated cell counts relied on the amplification of reference gene primers. The protocol was immunoSEQ multiplex PCR, while the TCRdb copy is restricted to in-frame clones and leaves out a portion. Clonal size and the V and J genes are those of that table, whereas D and trimming came from the DNA. This sample has 250,000 to 350,000 clones, with 86% found just once. The chain employs TRBV25-1 and TRBJ1-1, with 11 bases fitting TRBD1. Sequenced: peripheral blood. The receptor comes from a woman aged 25 to 39 with active or convalescent COVID-19. The CDR3 loop is CASSRTGGYTEAFF. CDR3 DNA sequence: TGTGCCAGCAGTCGGACAGGGGGCTATACTGAAGCTTTCTTT.